These 14 T cell receptor beta chains originate from one sample sequenced in a study of regulatory T cells in long-lasting Graves disease. The time point here: newly diagnosed GD, antithyroid drugs for less than 3 months. PBMC RNA was the source of the TCR library. Assembly of TCR beta libraries relied on iRepertoire HTBI primers together with Arm-PCR of CDR3 regions. TCRdb called the multiplex PCR reads again in MiXCR, with one record for every CDR3 protein. In the table there are 350,000 to 450,000 distinct CDR3 sequences, about 15% of which are singletons. In addition, the sample was reused for a study of T cells in Graves' hyperthyroidism and ophthalmopathy.

The source was peripheral blood mononuclear cells (PBMCs), collected at new diagnosis, from a patient treated with antithyroid drugs. These TCRs come from a woman aged 40 to 50 with Graves disease.

This clonotype was recorded at least ten times. The chain recombines TRBV27 with TRBJ1-5; 10 bases match TRBD1. With 6 bases clipped from V and 1 base from J, the junction kept 6 bases outside the gene matches. The germline V gene encodes CDR1 MNHEY and CDR2 SMNVEV (reference sequence). The CDR3 spans 16 residues. CDR3 sequence (DNA): TGTGCCAGCAGCAGGACAGGGGGTGTAAGCAATCAGCCCCAGCATTTT. Translated: CASSRTGGVSNQPQHF.

This clonotype was recorded at least ten times. The genes are TRBV7-6 and TRBJ2-3; 7 bases agree with TRBD2. Looked up from germline, CDR1 is SGHVS and CDR2 is FNYEAQ. With 1 base clipped from V and 3 bases from J, the junction kept 7 bases outside the gene matches. CDR3 size: 16 residues. Here the CDR3 DNA reads TGTGCCAGCAGCTTAGGGGGCGGGAGTGGAACAGATACGCAGTATTTT. It codes for CASSLGGGSGTDTQYF. Filled out from reference TRBV7-6 and TRBJ2-3, the complete variable domain reads GAGVSQSPRYKVTKRGQDVALRCDPISGHVSLYWYRQALGQGPEFLTYFNYEAQQDKSGLPNDRFSAERPEGSISTLTIQRTEQRDSAMYRCASSLGGGSGTDTQYFGPGTRLTVL.

The chain is built from TRBV5-5 and TRBJ2-7, with D possibly being TRBD2 (5 bases). Germline assignment: CDR1 SGHKS and CDR2 YYEKEE (reference sequence). CDR3 length: 13 residues. The V end was cut by 4 bases, the J end by 3 bases, with 11 bases between. CDR3 nucleotides: TGTGCCAGCAGCCCCCCCGGGGACTACGAGCAGTACTTC. It translates to CASSPPGDYEQYF.

Comments on this clonotype: A much larger clone lies a single base off, so this may be a read error. The chain couples TRBV12-3 or TRBV12-4 to TRBJ2-7; 10 bases fit TRBD1. The CDR3 is made up of 14 amino acids. Trimming took 9 bases from V and 2 from J; bases not matched to a gene: 7. For the CDR3, the DNA is TGTGCCAGGAGGATGGACAGGGGGACCTACGAGCAGTACTTC. As protein: CARRMDRGTYEQYF.

CDR3 residues: CASSPSSGGQLFF. The CDR3 nucleotides read TGTGCCAGCAGTCCCTCCTCCGGCGGGCAACTGTTTTTT. The genes are TRBV28 and TRBJ1-4; no firm D call. Trimming took off 5 bases at V and 12 bases at J, with 16 bases between the two ends. CDR3 length: 13 amino acids. The germline gives CDR1 MDHEN, CDR2 SYDVKM.

The gene calls are TRBV6-2 or TRBV6-3 and TRBJ2-1; a weak D match, TRBD2 (6 bases). CDR1 and CDR2 (germline): MNHEY, SVGEGT. The ends were cut back, 0 bases at V and 9 bases at J, with 30 bases in the middle. The CDR3 is 20 amino acids. CDR3 DNA: TGTGCCAGCAGTTACTCGTATTATACGGGTGGAGGGTCAACCGCTGGTGAGCAGTTCTTC. Translation: CASSYSYYTGGGSTAGEQFF.

This clonotype was counted ten times or more. The V call is TRBV29-1, the J call TRBJ2-7; weak D call: TRBD1 (6 bases). Germline CDR1 SQVTM, CDR2 ANQGSEA. This CDR3 is 14 amino acids long. Trimming stripped 0 bases from V and 0 bases from J, with 9 bases between. CDR3 amino acids: CSVEDTGSSYEQYF. CDR3 nucleotide sequence: TGCAGCGTTGAAGATACAGGGAGCTCCTACGAGCAGTACTTC.

This clonotype was picked up many times. The V and J genes are TRBV3-1 and TRBJ2-1, with 9 bases matching TRBD2. Per germline, CDR1 LGHDT and CDR2 YNNKEL (reference sequence). V shed 4 bases, J shed 6 bases, and the junction held 10 bases outside the gene matches. The CDR3 consists of 16 residues. In DNA, the CDR3 is TGTGCCAGCAGCCTTTTAGGGGGGACTAGCTCCAATGAGCAGTTCTTC. Its protein is CASSLLGGTSSNEQFF.

This clonotype occurred many times. This rearrangement joins TRBV28 to TRBJ2-7; D call uncertain. Germline lookup yields CDR1 MDHEN and CDR2 SYDVKM. V lost 3 bases, J lost 3 bases, and 12 bases lay in between. The CDR3 has 14 amino acids. In DNA, the CDR3 is TGTGCCAGCAGTTTGGGCTTGCCGCTCTACGAGCAGTACTTC. This sequence encodes CASSLGLPLYEQYF.

This clonotype was detected many times. The rearrangement joins TRBV27 to TRBJ2-1; no clear D. Between the trimmed V and J ends, which lost 2 bases and 2 bases, there was a span of 10 bases. The CDR3 totals 15 residues. CDR1 and CDR2 from the germline V gene are MNHEY and SMNVEV (reference sequence). CDR3 sequence: CASSLDPSTYNEQFF. Here the CDR3 DNA reads TGTGCCAGCAGTTTAGACCCAAGCACCTACAATGAGCAGTTCTTC.

This rearrangement joins TRBV11-3 to TRBJ2-2, with TRBD2 matching over 7 bases. The germline CDR1 and CDR2 sequences are SGHNT and YENEEA. CDR3 size: 13 residues. V trimming: 4 bases; J trimming: 7 bases; junction bases outside the gene matches: 3. The CDR3 coding sequence is TGTGCCAGCAGCTACCGGGGGGTCGGGGAGCTGTTTTTT. It encodes CASSYRGVGELFF.

This clonotype was counted at least ten times. A read error may account for a junction end that differs from germline. V and J are TRBV7-7 and TRBJ2-5; D is ambiguous. The CDR3 extends over 12 amino acids. Looked up from germline, CDR1 is SSHAT and CDR2 is FNYEAQ (reference sequence). DNA of the CDR3: TGTGCTAGCACTGACACACAAGAGACCCAGTACTTC. This gives the protein CASTDTQETQYF.

Points on this clonotype: A single base separates this from a much larger clone, so it may be a read error. The CDR3 loop reads CASGYFIGSPLHF. The CDR3 nucleotides are TGTGCCAGCGGTTACTTCATCGGGTCACCCCTCCACTTT. The chain combines TRBV27 with TRBJ1-6; D is unclear. Trimming shortened V by 8 bases and J by 10 bases, and 15 bases separated the two germline ends. Per the germline V gene, CDR1 is MNHEY and CDR2 is SMNVEV (reference sequence). The length of the CDR3 is 13 residues.

This clonotype was seen repeatedly, ten times or more. The rearrangement links TRBV12-5 to TRBJ1-1; TRBD1 agrees at 9 bases. V shed 6 bases, J shed 11 bases, and the junction held 10 bases outside the gene matches. Germline V gene sequence: CDR1 LGHNT, CDR2 FRNRAP. CDR3 length equals 13 residues. CDR3 bases: TGTGCTAGTGGACCCGACAGGGGGGAAAAGGCTTTCTTT. It translates to CASGPDRGEKAFF.